This passage covers 16 T cell receptor beta chains from one sample sequenced in a study of blood T cell repertoires in COVID-19. Using immunoSEQ multiplex PCR, the repertoire was profiled, and TCRdb retains in-frame clones only, with some absent. This sample has more than 40,000 clones, with 70% to 90% found just once. The specimen sequenced was peripheral blood. The receptors shown here come from a man aged 80 or over with acute or convalescent COVID-19.

This chain uses TRBV28 with TRBJ1-1; 8 bases are shared with TRBD1. Germline V gene sequence: CDR1 MDHEN, CDR2 SYDVKM. This CDR3 has 14 amino acids. J lost 4 bases, V lost 4 bases, and 5 bases had no gene match. The CDR3 loop reads CASSSGGGVTEAFF. The CDR3 DNA follows: TGTGCCAGCAGTTCAGGGGGCGGGGTCACTGAAGCTTTCTTT.

The genes are TRBV19 and TRBJ1-1, with D possibly being TRBD1 (5 bases). The ends were cut back, 0 bases at V and 8 bases at J, with 13 bases in the middle. CDR1 LNHDA and CDR2 SQIVND come from the germline V gene (reference sequence). There are 14 residues in the CDR3. The CDR3 region has the DNA TGTGCCAGTAGTATAGATAGTTTGGCAGGGGAAGCTTTCTTT. Translating it yields CASSIDSLAGEAFF.

The genes are TRBV5-1 and TRBJ1-4, with 8 bases identical to TRBD1. There are 20 residues in the CDR3. Germline CDR1 is SGHRS and CDR2 is YFSETQ. V lost 4 bases, J lost 8 bases, and 25 bases stayed unmatched. This CDR3 reads CASSEDRDRSFVGGSEKLFF. The CDR3, as DNA: TGCGCCAGCAGCGAAGACCGGGACAGGAGCTTCGTAGGTGGATCGGAAAAACTGTTTTTT.

This clone was detected only once. The junction departs from germline at one end; a sequencing error may be responsible. The J gene is TRBJ1-1, the V gene TRBV11-3; D call uncertain. This CDR3 has 13 amino acids. Germline loops: CDR1 SGHNT, CDR2 YENEEA. This CDR3 is CASSLHTNAEAFF. The CDR3 nucleotides read TGTGCCAGCAGCTTACACACGAACGCTGAAGCTTTCTTT.

The V and J genes are TRBV10-3 and TRBJ1-3, with a weak D call TRBD1 (6 bases). There are 14 residues in the CDR3. CDR1 and CDR2 (germline): ENHRY, SYGVKD. The CDR3 sequence: CAMGAPSAGNTIYF. Written as DNA, the CDR3 is TGTGCTATGGGGGCACCCTCCGCTGGAAACACCATATATTTT.

This clone was seen once. The rearrangement uses TRBV9 and TRBJ2-3; 9 bases line up with TRBD2. Germline V CDR1 and CDR2: SGDLS, YYNGEE. There are 15 residues in the CDR3. V was clipped by 2 bases and J by 4 bases; unmatched bases: 5. In DNA form, the CDR3 reads TGTGCCAGCAGCGTCGGCGGGGGGGCCGCAGATACGCAGTATTTT. Its translation is CASSVGGGAADTQYF.

The chain is built from TRBV14 and TRBJ1-3; TRBD1 might be the D (6 bases). The length of the CDR3 is 17 residues. The ends were cut back, 3 bases at V and 0 bases at J, with 15 bases in the middle. Germline V gives CDR1 SGHDN, CDR2 FVKESK. For the CDR3, the DNA is TGTGCCAGCAGCCAGAGGACAGCCCTGAGCTCTGGAAACACCATATATTTT. Its protein is CASSQRTALSSGNTIYF.

The chain employs TRBV13 and TRBJ2-3; D may be TRBD2 (6 bases). Trimming shortened V by 1 base and J by 6 bases, and 14 bases separated the two germline ends. CDR3 length: 15 amino acids. Germline V gene data show CDR1 as PRHDT and CDR2 as FYEKMQ (reference sequence). The CDR3 loop is CASSLAGGRGDTQYF. Here the CDR3 DNA reads TGTGCCAGCAGCTTAGCGGGCGGGCGGGGTGATACGCAGTATTTT.

The rearrangement links TRBV5-8 to TRBJ1-2; D unclear. Germline values: CDR1 SGHTS, CDR2 YDEGEE. The CDR3 is 15 amino acids. With 0 bases removed from V and 0 bases from J, the gap between germline ends came to 9 bases. The CDR3 protein is CASSLVMESNYGYTF. In DNA, the CDR3 is TGTGCCAGCAGCTTGGTGATGGAGTCTAACTATGGCTACACCTTC.

The V gene is TRBV28, the J gene TRBJ1-3, with 9 bases that match TRBD1. The CDR3 has 18 residues. V lost 5 bases to trimming and J lost 1 base; unmatched junction nucleotides: 12. Germline assignment: CDR1 MDHEN and CDR2 SYDVKM. In nucleotides, the CDR3 is TGTGCCAGCAGTCCACAGTTGGGACAGGGTCCGTCTGGAAACACCATATATTTT. Its protein is CASSPQLGQGPSGNTIYF.

The chain recombines TRBV3-1 (or the pseudogene TRBV3-2) with TRBJ2-2; D is ambiguous. V lost 3 bases and J 4 bases, leaving 6 bases between the germline ends. Germline loops: CDR1 LGHDT, CDR2 YNNKEL (reference sequence). CDR3 length: 13 amino acids. CDR3 nucleotides: TGTGCCAGCAGCCACGCGTCCACCGGGGAGCTGTTTTTT. Amino acid sequence: CASSHASTGELFF.

In its sample, this clone was seen once. V is TRBV15 and J is TRBJ2-2; D is perhaps TRBD2 (5 bases). Trimming took 0 bases from V and 4 from J, leaving 6 bases between them. CDR1 and CDR2 from the germline V gene are LNHNV and YYDKDF (reference sequence). This CDR3 has 14 amino acids. CDR3 nucleotide sequence: TGTGCCACCAGCAGAGATCGGGGCACCGGGGAGCTGTTTTTT. As protein: CATSRDRGTGELFF.

The chain links TRBV11-2 to TRBJ1-2, with D possibly TRBD1 on 5 matching bases. The CDR3 totals 14 residues. CDR1 SGHAT and CDR2 FQNNGV come from the germline V gene. The V end lost 4 bases, the J end lost 5 bases, and 14 bases lay between the germline ends. In DNA form, the CDR3 reads TGTGCCAGCAGCTCCCGGGGGGGGTGGTATGGCTACACCTTC. Translation: CASSSRGGWYGYTF.

This clone was observed a handful of times. This chain joins TRBV7-9 and TRBJ2-1, with a weak D call TRBD2 (6 bases). Germline lookup yields CDR1 SEHNR and CDR2 FQNEAQ (reference sequence). This CDR3 contains 14 residues. V lost 4 bases and J 9 bases, leaving 16 bases between the germline ends. The CDR3 sequence: CASSSPGESGEQFF. As DNA, the CDR3 is TGTGCCAGCAGCTCCCCGGGAGAAAGTGGTGAGCAGTTCTTC.

This clone appeared once. The V call is TRBV2, the J call TRBJ2-7; 8 bases match TRBD1. The CDR3 is 15 amino acids. Germline V gene lookup returns CDR1 SNHLY and CDR2 FYNNEI. J gave up 3 bases and V 6 bases, and 10 bases lay outside the gene matches. CDR3 bases: TGTGCCAGCAGCGTCTCGGGACAGGATCTCTACGAGCAGTACTTC. Its translation: CASSVSGQDLYEQYF.

V usage is TRBV7-7 and J usage is TRBJ1-3, with D maybe TRBD1 (6 bases). V lost 5 bases and J lost 3, with 14 bases in between. Germline V gene lookup returns CDR1 SSHAT and CDR2 FNYEAQ (reference sequence). The CDR3 is 15 residues long. The CDR3 DNA sequence: TGTGCCAGCAGCCAAACCACAGGGTATGGAAACACCATATATTTT. Amino acids: CASSQTTGYGNTIYF. The variable domain in full, with the rest retrieved from reference TRBV7-7 and TRBJ1-3, is GAGVSQSPRYKVTKRGQDVTLRCDPISSHATLYWYQQALGQGPEFLTYFNYEAQPDKSGLPSDRFSAERPEGSISTLTIQRTEQRDSAMYRCASSQTTGYGNTIYFGEGSWLTVV.